This TCR beta chain was captured in a study of cytomegalovirus exposure and HLA in healthy donors. Study-wide results and caveats: About 87% or about 30% of the time was how often most TCR beta V segments were productive, according to an earlier analysis. Follow-up analysis found HLA locus-dependent TCR association rates, highest for DRB1 and lowest for HLA-C. Presence/absence analyses assumed roughly uniform sequencing depth across donors, which may not hold. HLA-A and HLA-B allele assignments for most subjects were reportedly predicted accurately using TCR beta sequences.

This clone occurred once. What it recognizes is unknown. In the PCR, 60 Vbeta and 13 Jbeta primers were used. The data were produced by immunoSEQ multiplex PCR, yet TCRdb's version contains in-frame clones alone and is incomplete. Of 150,000 to 200,000 clones listed, roughly 82% are singletons. What was sequenced was PBMCs. The clonotype originates from a man aged 35 to 55 in good health and CMV-seronegative.

Written as DNA, the CDR3 is TGTGCCAGCAGCCGAGGACAGGGCGAAAAACTGTTTTTT. Protein: CASSRGQGEKLFF. The rearrangement joins TRBV7-2 to TRBJ1-4; 8 nucleotides agree with TRBD1. V lost 5 bases and J lost 8; bases outside the gene matches: 4. Germline CDR1 SGHTA, CDR2 FQGNSA. CDR3 size: 13 residues.